This TCR beta chain was sequenced in a study of T-cell reconstitution after alpha-beta-depleted transplantation in children. This clonotype was seen a few times. V was trimmed by 0 bases and J by 4 bases, leaving 11 bases between them. The germline V gene encodes CDR1 SGDLS and CDR2 YYNGEE. This CDR3 is 16 amino acids long. Unique molecular identifiers featured in how the TCRbeta library was prepared. TCRdb itself ran the PCR reads through MiXCR, one entry per CDR3 protein. The sample records some 490,000 distinct CDR3 sequences, around an eighth being singletons. The chain joins TRBV9 to TRBJ2-6; D is undetermined. The source material was PBMCs from the stem cell graft donor, sampled from the stem cell graft. This clonotype originated in a human donor who donated a stem cell graft to a child with combined immunodeficiency. This CDR3 reads CASSVDGVAGANVLTF. The CDR3 DNA reads TGTGCCAGCAGCGTAGATGGGGTGGCCGGGGCCAACGTCCTGACTTTC.